A selection of T cell receptor beta chains follows, all from one sample in a study of blood T cell repertoires in COVID-19. Assay: immunoSEQ multiplex PCR; the TCRdb copy retains only in-frame clones and omits some. The sample has around 60,000 clones, about 88% seen once. Sequenced sample: peripheral blood. Receptors originate from an older man with acute or convalescent COVID-19. The CDR3 runs from the conserved cysteine through the conserved F or W. The D gene is left open where the match is weak. Some rows have no size entry. The others give once, few or many, or a class for an expanded clone.

d_gene	v_gene	abundance	len	j_gene	CDR3nt	CDR3aa
TRBD1	TRBV7-9	NA	18	TRBJ1-5	TGTGCCAGCAGCTTAGAGAACTCCCGGGACAGGGGCAATCAGCCCCAGCATTTT	CASSLENSRDRGNQPQHF
TRBD1	TRBV3-1/TRBV3-2	once	16	TRBJ1-4	TGTGCCAGCAGCGAGGGACAGGGGACAACTAATGAAAAACTGTTTTTT	CASSEGQGTTNEKLFF
NA	TRBV27	NA	16	TRBJ1-4	TGTGCCAGCAGTTTATCCAGGGGCAAAGCTAATGAAAAACTGTTTTTT	CASSLSRGKANEKLFF
TRBD1	TRBV18	NA	13	TRBJ2-7	TGTGCCAGCTCGCCTACAGGGGACTACGAGCAGTACTTC	CASSPTGDYEQYF
TRBD1	TRBV12-3/TRBV12-4	NA	13	TRBJ1-2	TGTGCCAGCAGCTTACAGGGGGCGCTAGGCTACACCTTC	CASSLQGALGYTF
TRBD1	TRBV27	NA	14	TRBJ2-3	TGTGCCAGCAGGCGGACAGGGGGGGCAGATACGCAGTATTTT	CASRRTGGADTQYF
TRBD1	TRBV27	NA	14	TRBJ2-7	TGTGCCAGCAGTTTTGGGGGACAGAGCGGCGAGCAGTACTTC	CASSFGGQSGEQYF
TRBD1	TRBV5-1	NA	17	TRBJ2-7	TGCGCCAGCAGCCCGCAGGTCAAACCGGGACAGAACTACGAGCAGTACTTC	CASSPQVKPGQNYEQYF
NA	TRBV30	NA	11	TRBJ1-1	TGTGCCTGGAGTAAGGGGACTGAAGCTTTCTTT	CAWSKGTEAFF
TRBD2	TRBV5-6	NA	16	TRBJ2-5	TGTGCCAGCAGCTTTCTTAGCGGGGGGCCGCAAGAGACCCAGTACTTC	CASSFLSGGPQETQYF
TRBD1	TRBV4-2	NA	17	TRBJ2-2	TGTGCCAGCAGCCAGATGTGGACAGGGGAGAACACCGGGGAGCTGTTTTTT	CASSQMWTGENTGELFF
NA	TRBV19	NA	13	TRBJ2-2	TGTGCAACCGCACACGCGAACACCGGGGAGCTGTTTTTT	CATAHANTGELFF
TRBD1	TRBV6-2/TRBV6-3	NA	15	TRBJ1-2	TGTGCCAGCAGTTACTCTGGACAGGGGGTAACTGGCTACACCTTC	CASSYSGQGVTGYTF
NA	TRBV6-2/TRBV6-3	NA	15	TRBJ1-6	TGTGCCAGCAGTGACCGGACAGCCCTCAATTCACCCCTCCACTTT	CASSDRTALNSPLHF
TRBD1	TRBV19	NA	14	TRBJ1-2	TGTGCCAGTAGTACCGGACAGGACTTTAGGGGCTACACCTTC	CASSTGQDFRGYTF
NA	TRBV3-1/TRBV3-2	NA	17	TRBJ2-4	TGTGCCAGCAGCTTGGCGATGGAGGGCAGCGCGAGGGACATTCAGTACTTC	CASSLAMEGSARDIQYF
NA	TRBV30	once	17	TRBJ2-3	TGTGCCTGGAGAAGAGGACACCAACTCTCTAGCACAGATACGCAGTATTTT	CAWRRGHQLSSTDTQYF
NA	TRBV10-3	NA	14	TRBJ1-1	TGTGCCATCAGTGAAAGGCAGGGTCGGACTGAAGCTTTCTTT	CAISERQGRTEAFF
TRBD1	TRBV19	once	15	TRBJ1-1	TGTGCCAGTAGTATAAGGACAGGGGGCCGGACTGAAGCTTTCTTT	CASSIRTGGRTEAFF
NA	TRBV12-3/TRBV12-4	NA	12	TRBJ2-7	TGTGCCAGCACCCTCCTAGGCGGCGAGCAGTACTTC	CASTLLGGEQYF
TRBD2	TRBV4-1	NA	17	TRBJ2-4	TGCGCCAGCAGACACGGACTAGCGGGGGGGACCAAAAACATTCAGTACTTC	CASRHGLAGGTKNIQYF
NA	TRBV30	once	10	TRBJ1-4	TGTGCCCTTAGCAGGGGAAAACTGTTTTTT	CALSRGKLFF
TRBD1	TRBV11-3	NA	15	TRBJ2-5	TGTGCCAGCAGCGCCCAAACAGGGGGCGATGAGACCCAGTACTTC	CASSAQTGGDETQYF
NA	TRBV5-6	NA	14	TRBJ2-5	TGTGCCAGCAGCGGACGAGGGCTTCAAGAGACCCAGTACTTC	CASSGRGLQETQYF
TRBD1	TRBV6-5	NA	14	TRBJ2-7	TGTGCCAGCAGGGTAGACAGGGGAACTGGCGAGCAGTACTTC	CASRVDRGTGEQYF
TRBD1	TRBV9	NA	17	TRBJ2-3	TGTGCCAGCAGCGCCTATGGAGTAGGGGGCGAACCAGATACGCAGTATTTT	CASSAYGVGGEPDTQYF
TRBD1	TRBV19	NA	15	TRBJ2-4	TGTGCCAGTAGTATTGGACAGGCTAGGCAAAACATTCAGTACTTC	CASSIGQARQNIQYF
TRBD1	TRBV27	NA	18	TRBJ2-3	TGTGCCAGCAGTTTAAGGGAATCGCGGGACAGGCCCACAGATACGCAGTATTTT	CASSLRESRDRPTDTQYF